A single sample is the source of the 25 T cell receptor beta chains below, sequenced in a study of cytomegalovirus exposure and HLA in healthy donors. Both 60 Vbeta primers and 13 Jbeta primers went into the PCR. Using immunoSEQ multiplex PCR, the repertoire was profiled, and TCRdb retains in-frame clones only, with some absent. The specimen's table records about 160,000 clones. The sequenced sample consisted of PBMCs. The receptors were gathered from a woman in her forties or fifties in good health and CMV-seronegative.

The chain links TRBV2 to TRBJ1-4; tentative D call: TRBD1 (5 bases). Trimming removed 10 bases from V and 1 base from J, with 10 bases in between. Germline assignment: CDR1 SNHLY and CDR2 FYNNEI. CDR3 length equals 13 residues. The CDR3 is CANNRRTNEKLFF. The CDR3 DNA reads as TGTGCCAACAACAGGAGAACTAATGAAAAACTGTTTTTT.

The chain combines TRBV19 with TRBJ1-1, with TRBD1 as a possible D gene (5 bases). The CDR3 loop spans 13 amino acids. Between the trimmed V and J ends, which lost 2 bases and 7 bases, there was a span of 11 bases. Germline V gene lookup returns CDR1 LNHDA and CDR2 SQIVND (reference sequence). CDR3 protein: CASSIQGPVEAFF. As DNA, the CDR3 is TGTGCCAGTAGTATACAGGGTCCAGTTGAAGCTTTCTTT.

This chain links TRBV4-1 with TRBJ1-2, with TRBD1 as a possible D gene (6 bases). Looked up from germline, CDR1 is MGHRA and CDR2 is YSYEKL. The ends were cut back, 0 bases at V and 2 bases at J, with 16 bases in the middle. CDR3 length: 17 amino acids. CDR3 nucleotides: TGCGCCAGCAGCCAAGATCTTGAGCTGGGGGCAAACTATGGCTACACCTTC. It encodes CASSQDLELGANYGYTF.

As to this clone: This CDR3 is also generated by other DNA sequences in the sample. V gene TRBV5-1 combines with J gene TRBJ2-7; no clear D. The CDR3 has 13 amino acids. Germline V lookup: CDR1 SGHRS, CDR2 YFSETQ. V shed 0 bases and J shed 3 bases, with 7 bases lying between them. The CDR3 DNA follows: TGCGCCAGCAGCTTGGGCCAGATCTACGAGCAGTACTTC. It specifies CASSLGQIYEQYF.

This chain joins TRBV4-2 and TRBJ1-6; D is undetermined. CDR1 is LGHNA and CDR2 is YNFKEQ in the germline V gene. The CDR3 is 13 residues long. V gave up 1 base and J gave up 8 bases, with 6 bases separating them. CDR3 DNA: TGTGCCAGCAGCCAAGTTTCGGATTCACCCCTCCACTTT. Amino acids: CASSQVSDSPLHF.

V gene TRBV7-3 combines with J gene TRBJ2-7; 7 bases match TRBD2. The germline V gene has CDR1 SGHTA and CDR2 FQGTGA. V lost 1 base to trimming and J lost 0 bases; unmatched junction nucleotides: 0. CDR3 length: 14 amino acids. The CDR3 sequence: CASSLSGSSYEQYF. The CDR3 DNA follows: TGTGCCAGCAGCTTAAGCGGGAGCTCCTACGAGCAGTACTTC.

The V call is TRBV6-5, the J call TRBJ2-4; D possibly corresponds to TRBD1 (8 bases). Germline V gene lookup returns CDR1 MNHEY and CDR2 SVGAGI. CDR3 length: 14 amino acids. V was cut by 6 bases and J by 8 bases, with 17 bases left in between. CDR3 in DNA: TGTGCCAGCAGGCCCACAGGGGGGGTGTACATTCAGTACTTC. It is translated as CASRPTGGVYIQYF.

The chain joins TRBV20-1 to TRBJ2-1; TRBD2 is a possible D gene (5 bases). This CDR3 has 10 residues. Germline CDR1 reads DFQATT; CDR2 reads SNEGSKA (reference sequence). Trimming took 4 bases from V and 7 from J, leaving 5 bases between them. In nucleotides, the CDR3 is TGCAGTGCTACGGGGAATGAGCAGTTCTTC. It is translated as CSATGNEQFF.

This chain connects TRBV5-1 to TRBJ2-3; TRBD2 might be the D (5 bases). Trimming removed 3 bases at V and 2 bases at J, with 10 bases between. This CDR3 region has 14 residues. The germline gives CDR1 SGHRS, CDR2 YFSETQ. The CDR3 loop reads CASSSGILTDTQYF. DNA for the CDR3: TGCGCCAGCAGCTCGGGGATACTCACAGATACGCAGTATTTT.

This sequence joins TRBV5-1 and TRBJ2-1, with D maybe TRBD2 (6 bases). Trimming took 2 bases from V and 0 from J, leaving 9 bases between them. The CDR3 sequence is 15 residues long. The germline V gene encodes CDR1 SGHRS and CDR2 YFSETQ. The CDR3 bases are TGCGCCAGCAGCTTCGACGGGAGCTCCTACAATGAGCAGTTCTTC. Translated, it gives CASSFDGSSYNEQFF. The whole variable domain, remainder taken from reference TRBV5-1 and TRBJ2-1, is KAGVTQTPRYLIKTRGQQVTLSCSPISGHRSVSWYQQTPGQGLQFLFEYFSETQRNKGNFPGRFSGRQFSNSRSEMNVSTLELGDSALYLCASSFDGSSYNEQFFGPGTRLTVL.

DNA of the CDR3: TGTGCCAGCTCACCTCCAGGGACAGGTGAAAAACTGTTTTTT. It yields the protein CASSPPGTGEKLFF. This chain links TRBV18 with TRBJ1-4, with 8 bases matching TRBD1. The length of the CDR3 is 14 residues. Germline CDR1 and CDR2: KGHSH and LQKENI. The V gene end was trimmed by 3 bases and the J gene end by 7 bases; junction bases not matched to a gene: 4.

The gene calls are TRBV4-2 and TRBJ1-2; tentatively, D is TRBD1 (6 bases). The germline gives CDR1 LGHNA, CDR2 YNFKEQ. This CDR3 has 13 amino acids. V gave up 4 bases and J gave up 6 bases, with 12 bases separating them. The CDR3 is CASSPGEGDGYTF. The CDR3 region has the DNA TGTGCCAGCAGCCCCGGGGAGGGGGATGGCTACACCTTC.

CDR3 DNA sequence: TGCGCCAGCAGCCAAGATACCAGGCTCTATGGCTACACCTTC. It yields the protein CASSQDTRLYGYTF. The chain recombines TRBV4-3 with TRBJ1-2; D is unresolved. V shed 0 bases and J shed 4 bases, with 9 bases lying between them. The germline V gene encodes CDR1 LGHNA and CDR2 YSLEER. The CDR3 runs to 14 residues.

This chain joins TRBV28 and TRBJ2-5, with D maybe TRBD2 (6 bases). The CDR3 length is 15 residues. V dropped 2 bases and J dropped 7 bases, with 17 bases sitting between them. Germline CDR1 reads MDHEN; CDR2 reads SYDVKM. DNA for the CDR3: TGTGCCAGCAGTTTAAATGGGCAGAGGGGAGGGACCCAGTACTTC. Residues: CASSLNGQRGGTQYF.

The J gene is TRBJ2-7, the V gene TRBV5-1; possible D gene TRBD1, 6 bases. Trimming shortened V by 0 bases and J by 2 bases, and 9 bases separated the two germline ends. Germline V lookup: CDR1 SGHRS, CDR2 YFSETQ. This CDR3 has 14 amino acids. CDR3 in amino acids: CASSLVDSTYEQYF. The CDR3 bases are TGCGCCAGCAGCTTGGTGGACAGCACCTACGAGCAGTACTTC. The whole variable domain, remainder taken from reference TRBV5-1 and TRBJ2-7, is KAGVTQTPRYLIKTRGQQVTLSCSPISGHRSVSWYQQTPGQGLQFLFEYFSETQRNKGNFPGRFSGRQFSNSRSEMNVSTLELGDSALYLCASSLVDSTYEQYFGPGTRLTVT.

The V call is TRBV10-3, the J call TRBJ2-7; 7 bases line up with TRBD1. V gave up 11 bases and J gave up 1 base; unmatched junction bases: 2. CDR3 size: 11 residues. Germline values: CDR1 ENHRY, CDR2 SYGVKD. The CDR3 protein is CAGGQSYEQYF. The CDR3 DNA follows: TGTGCCGGGGGACAGTCCTACGAGCAGTACTTC.

The chain carries TRBV9 and TRBJ2-1; tentatively, D is TRBD1 (5 bases). Germline values: CDR1 SGDLS, CDR2 YYNGEE. The CDR3 spans 16 residues. V was shortened by 3 bases and J by 4 bases, with 17 bases between the two germline ends. The CDR3 nucleotides read TGTGCCAGCAGCGAGAAAACAGGAAAGGCGTACAATGAGCAGTTCTTC. Protein: CASSEKTGKAYNEQFF.

The CDR3 loop reads CASSQDAGFGTQYF. In DNA, the CDR3 is TGCGCCAGCAGCCAAGATGCAGGGTTCGGGACCCAGTACTTC. The chain couples TRBV4-3 to TRBJ2-5, with D perhaps TRBD1 (5 bases). This CDR3 spans 14 amino acids. V lost 0 bases, J lost 7 bases, and 12 bases lay in between. CDR1 and CDR2 from the germline V gene are LGHNA and YSLEER.

The rearrangement uses TRBV5-4 and TRBJ2-2; tentatively, D is TRBD1 (5 bases). The V gene's germline CDR1 is SGHNT and CDR2 YYREEE (reference sequence). Trimming left V 4 bases short and J 4 bases short, with 8 bases between. The CDR3 runs to 13 residues. The CDR3 bases are TGTGCCAGCAGCCTGACAGCCACCGGGGAGCTGTTTTTT. The encoded protein is CASSLTATGELFF. The whole variable domain, filled in from reference TRBV5-4 and TRBJ2-2, reads ETGVTQSPTHLIKTRGQQVTLRCSSQSGHNTVSWYQQALGQGPQFIFQYYREEENGRGNFPPRFSGLQFPNYSSELNVNALELDDSALYLCASSLTATGELFFGEGSRLTVL.

V usage is TRBV28 and J usage is TRBJ1-5, with a tentative D call TRBD1 (5 bases). The CDR3 length is 15 residues. V was trimmed by 6 bases and J by 1 base, leaving 13 bases between them. Germline CDR1 and CDR2: MDHEN and SYDVKM. The CDR3 sequence is CASRPGGVSNQPQHF. In DNA form, the CDR3 reads TGTGCCAGCAGACCCGGGGGGGTAAGCAATCAGCCCCAGCATTTT.

The chain combines TRBV4-2 with TRBJ2-2; D unresolved. The germline V and J ends were trimmed by 0 bases and 2 bases, with 10 bases remaining between them. The CDR3 has 16 residues. The germline V gene encodes CDR1 LGHNA and CDR2 YNFKEQ. The CDR3: CASSQDISSNTGELFF. CDR3 bases: TGTGCCAGCAGCCAAGATATTAGCTCAAACACCGGGGAGCTGTTTTTT.

The chain recombines TRBV9 with TRBJ2-5, with D possibly being TRBD1 (6 bases). Between the trimmed V and J ends, which lost 3 bases and 2 bases, there was a span of 14 bases. The CDR3 is made up of 15 amino acids. Germline V lookup: CDR1 SGDLS, CDR2 YYNGEE. CDR3 loop: CASSGLGALQETQYF. CDR3 sequence (DNA): TGTGCCAGCAGCGGGTTGGGGGCCTTGCAAGAGACCCAGTACTTC.

The chain couples TRBV7-2 to TRBJ2-7; a possible D gene is TRBD2 (6 bases). CDR1 is SGHTA and CDR2 is FQGNSA in the germline V gene. This CDR3 is 15 amino acids long. V was trimmed by 5 bases and J by 4 bases, leaving 18 bases between them. In DNA, the CDR3 is TGTGCCAGCAGCCCAGGAGGGACTCTGAGGTACGAGCAGTACTTC. Its translation: CASSPGGTLRYEQYF.

The V call is TRBV10-1, the J call TRBJ2-5; 8 positions match TRBD2. The CDR3 runs 16 residues. The V gene end was trimmed by 4 bases and the J gene end by 5 bases; junction bases not matched to a gene: 12. Germline assignment: CDR1 WNHNN and CDR2 SYGVQD (reference sequence). The CDR3 DNA is TGCGCCAGCAGTGGGGAGAGCGGGGGAGTGAAGGAGACCCAGTACTTC. It yields the protein CASSGESGGVKETQYF.

This rearrangement joins TRBV5-1 to TRBJ2-5, with TRBD2 as a possible D gene (6 bases). The CDR3 loop spans 14 amino acids. Germline V gene sequence: CDR1 SGHRS, CDR2 YFSETQ. The V and J ends lost 4 bases and 8 bases respectively, with 18 bases between them. In nucleotides, the CDR3 is TGCGCCAGCAGCCCAGGGACTGCGATCGAAACCCAGTACTTC. Encoded protein: CASSPGTAIETQYF.